This T cell receptor (beta chain) was sequenced during a study of cytomegalovirus exposure and HLA in healthy donors (dated by TCRdb to 2016 to 2017). Regarding the research as a whole: According to a later analysis, one platform produced both the 120 validation repertoires and the 730 or so repertoires of the first cohort. Along with the roughly 610-subject first cohort, a separate validation cohort of over a hundred different subjects was used. To predict cytomegalovirus infection status, the study combined high-throughput TCR immunosequencing, statistical association of individual TCRs with disease status, and machine learning. The study aimed to test whether signatures of past pathogen exposure could be identified by cataloging public T cell receptors.

The germline ends are 9 bases apart after V is trimmed by 5 bases and J by 2 bases. The germline V gene provides CDR1 MNHNS and CDR2 SASEGT. The cysteine opens and the phenylalanine closes a CDR3 of 13 amino acids. The kept DNA is CDR3 alone, 39 bases in frame from the first base. Library prep was done by the immunoSEQ multiplex PCR assay. Per the source publication's procedure: A statistical classification framework was built to diagnose cytomegalovirus status from the catalog of TCR beta chain sequences. As stored in TCRdb, this immuneACCESS dataset retains in-frame rearrangements with V and J assigned. A fraction of the clones does not appear; measured against another copy, unresolved V genes explain less than half of the discrepancy, and the remainder lacks a known reason. V, J and clone size reflect that table, while D and trimming were determined from the DNA. The sample contains just under 150,000 clones, around 90% of them found a single time. In total, the top ten clones hold 4.5% to 5.5% of the sample.

As to this clone: The target of this receptor is not known. Per-base qualities were not stored, and no clone one base away is much larger.

Broader findings and caveats from the paper: A total of roughly 160 TCR beta chains were listed by the study as associated with cytomegalovirus. The authors suggested that the approach could potentially be generalized to other disease states and immunological phenotypes. Most TCR sequences were observed very rarely across donors, whereas some public TCRs were present in many individuals. A few of the identified cytomegalovirus-associated TCR beta chains were confirmed in vitro to be specific for cytomegalovirus antigens. A later analysis found that TCRs clustered in the first cohort also tended to co-occur in the 120 validation repertoires, with 90% to 95% of cluster scores above 0. The classifier was reported to diagnose cytomegalovirus status with high specificity and sensitivity in both the original cohort and the validation cohort. The validation cohort had no HLA typing available for a later analysis, so co-occurrence within that cohort was assessed over all 130 or so repertoires.

Separate from the roughly 700-subject first cohort, the validation cohort of about 130 subjects was the group to which the donors belonged. The source material was PBMCs. The TCR originated in a man between 18 and 35 years old in good health and CMV-seropositive. The chain couples TRBV6-1 to TRBJ1-2; TRBD1 might be the D gene, on 6 matching bases. The nucleotides are TGTGCCAGCAGTAGGGACAACAACTATGGCTACACCTTC. This is translated as CASSRDNNYGYTF.